This T cell receptor (beta chain) was captured by sequencing in a study of shared clonotypes between healthy human individuals. The overall study: Researchers assigned three CD4 naive, three CD4 memory, two CD8 naive and one CD8 memory plate to each donor.

TCRdb keeps only in-frame clones here, not all; method: immunoSEQ multiplex PCR. The data show approximately 2,300,000 clones, about nine tenths seen once. The investigators split CD4+ cells into a CD45RA+ naive subset and a CD45RA-negative memory subset. The CDR3 consists of 14 residues. Looked up from germline, CDR1 is MNHNS and CDR2 is SASEGT. Trimming pared 1 base from V and 3 bases from J, leaving 10 bases between. Sequencing used naive CD4+ T cells from PBMCs. Documented subset: CD45RA+ positively selected. The chain uses TRBV6-1 and TRBJ2-7, with unresolved D. This receptor was taken from a young man in good health. Some clones in this sample may be carry-over from other donors' samples. The CDR3 nucleotides are TGTGCCAGCAGTGAAGGTGGGCAGAACTACGAGCAGTACTTC. Amino acids: CASSEGGQNYEQYF.